This T cell receptor (beta chain) came from a study of blood T cell repertoires in COVID-19. Per germline, CDR1 SEHNR and CDR2 FQNEAQ (reference sequence). V was cut by 3 bases and J by 2 bases, with 7 bases left in between. The CDR3 extends over 13 amino acids. Seattle enrolled patients during active infection and tracked them longitudinally. Clones were sequenced by immunoSEQ multiplex PCR, and TCRdb holds only the in-frame ones, with some missing. This table holds 140,000 to 150,000 clones, over 80% found once. Material for sequencing was peripheral blood. The TCR sequence derives from a man younger than 45 with COVID-19, enrolled during active disease. The chain uses TRBV7-9 and TRBJ1-2; D is undetermined. The CDR3 loop reads CASSFTENYGYTF. Written as DNA, the CDR3 is TGTGCCAGCAGCTTCACGGAGAACTATGGCTACACCTTC. The full variable domain, its missing parts supplied by reference TRBV7-9 and TRBJ1-2, is DTGVSQNPRHKITKRGQNVTFRCDPISEHNRLYWYRQTLGQGPEFLTYFQNEAQLEKSRLLSDRFSAERPKGSFSTLEIQRTEQGDSAMYLCASSFTENYGYTFGSGTRLTVV.